The TCR beta chain under discussion was sequenced for a study of OX40 agonist ivuxolimab in advanced cancers. Turning to the study itself: Allowance was made for prior anti-PD-1, anti-PD-L1 or anti-CTLA-4 therapy, and 40% to 45% had some.

People who had autoimmune disease history or systemic immunosuppression were excluded. This table comes from immunoSEQ multiplex PCR, and its TCRdb copy is limited to in-frame clones, with some not included. The data contain tens of thousands of clones, roughly 84% of them singletons. Findings and limits, study-wide: Expanded clones tended on average to be more numerous among CD8+ T cells than CD4+. At 0.1 to 3.0 mg/kg and by week 6, clonal expansion occurred in CD4+ and CD8+ blood T cells.

This CDR3 is built from 14 residues. Germline CDR1 SGHVS, CDR2 FNYEAQ. V was clipped by 3 bases and J by 6 bases, with 13 bases between them. With respect to this clone: Its antigen is not identified.

Specimen: CD4+ or CD8+ T cells sorted from blood, collected in a trial of the OX40 agonist ivuxolimab. V usage is TRBV7-6 and J usage is TRBJ2-3; maybe TRBD1 (6 bases). This TCR was sampled from an adult with an advanced solid tumor such as melanoma, head and neck, liver or kidney cancer. The CDR3: CASSFTRGMDTQYF. The CDR3 nucleotides are TGTGCCAGCAGCTTTACCAGGGGAATGGATACGCAGTATTTT.